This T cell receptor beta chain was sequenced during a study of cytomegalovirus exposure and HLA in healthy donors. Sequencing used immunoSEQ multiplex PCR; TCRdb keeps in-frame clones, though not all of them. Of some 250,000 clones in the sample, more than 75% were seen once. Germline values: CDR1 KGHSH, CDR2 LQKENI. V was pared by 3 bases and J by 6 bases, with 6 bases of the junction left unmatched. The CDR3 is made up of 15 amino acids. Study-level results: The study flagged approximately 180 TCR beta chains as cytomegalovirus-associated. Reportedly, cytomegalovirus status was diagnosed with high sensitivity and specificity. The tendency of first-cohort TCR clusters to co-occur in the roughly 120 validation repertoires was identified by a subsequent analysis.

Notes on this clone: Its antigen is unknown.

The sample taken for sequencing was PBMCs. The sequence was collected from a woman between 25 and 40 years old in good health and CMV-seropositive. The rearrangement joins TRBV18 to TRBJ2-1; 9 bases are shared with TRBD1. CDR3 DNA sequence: TGTGCCAGCTCACCCTCTACAGGGGGCTCCAATGAGCAGTTCTTC. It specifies CASSPSTGGSNEQFF.